These 20 T cell receptor beta chains originate from one sample sequenced in a study of T cells after yellow fever vaccination. TCRdb reanalysed the 5' RACE reads using MiXCR and keeps one entry per CDR3 protein. The table records roughly 28,000 distinct CDR3 sequences, approximately 4.2% of them present only once. Sequences were derived from PBMCs, either bulk or a sorted T-cell subset (CD4+, CD8+, memory, or dextramer-sorted; not recorded which), sampled on the day of the yellow fever booster vaccination. The receptors originated from a man aged 18 to 29 who received the YFV17D yellow fever vaccine.

This clonotype was picked up many times. The gene calls are TRBV7-2 and TRBJ2-1, with D perhaps matching TRBD1 (5 bases). CDR1 and CDR2 from the germline V gene are SGHTA and FQGNSA. V shed 4 bases and J shed 11 bases, with 15 bases lying between them. CDR3 length: 13 residues. In nucleotides, the CDR3 is TGTGCCAGCAGCTACCAGCAGGGCCTTAAGCAGTTCTTC. Translated, it gives CASSYQQGLKQFF.

This clonotype came up many times. CDR3 nucleotides: TGCAGTGCTACTTCAGACCGTACCCACCTGTATGGCTACACCTTC. Protein product: CSATSDRTHLYGYTF. The chain carries TRBV20-1 and TRBJ1-2, with D unresolved. V lost 4 bases, J lost 5 bases, and 20 bases lay in between. The germline V gene encodes CDR1 DFQATT and CDR2 SNEGSKA (reference sequence). This CDR3 is 15 amino acids long.

This clonotype has ten or more counts. The CDR3 region is CASSYDGNSGNTIYF. CDR3 sequence (DNA): TGTGCCAGCAGTTACGACGGGAACTCTGGAAACACCATATATTTT. The chain recombines TRBV6-5 with TRBJ1-3; D remains unclear. The CDR3 spans 15 residues. Germline loops: CDR1 MNHEY, CDR2 SVGAGI. V was clipped by 2 bases and J by 0 bases, with 8 bases between them.

This clonotype has at least ten counts. This chain connects TRBV6-6 to TRBJ2-5; D uncertain. This CDR3 spans 12 amino acids. V lost 6 bases to trimming and J lost 6 bases, with 11 bases between them. Germline lookup yields CDR1 MNHNY and CDR2 SVGAGI (reference sequence). CDR3 region: CASSPPSQTQYF. CDR3 DNA sequence: TGTGCCAGCAGCCCCCCTTCGCAGACCCAGTACTTC.

This clonotype was seen many times. The V gene is TRBV20-1, the J gene TRBJ2-7; 10 bases are a match to TRBD2. The CDR3 contains 14 residues. Germline V gene sequence: CDR1 DFQATT, CDR2 SNEGSKA (reference sequence). V lost 2 bases and J lost 4; bases outside the gene matches: 5. The CDR3 DNA follows: TGCAGTGCTAGACGAAGCGGGGGGGCTTACGAGCAGTACTTC. Translation gives CSARRSGGAYEQYF.

Ten or more counts support this clonotype. The chain recombines TRBV4-3 with TRBJ1-1; D call uncertain. CDR1 is LGHNA, CDR2 YSLEER, per germline. The CDR3 totals 14 residues. With 1 base removed from V and 6 bases from J, the gap between germline ends came to 12 bases. The CDR3, as DNA: TGCGCCAGCAGCCAAGCTGGGAGAGGCTCTGAAGCTTTCTTT. It codes for CASSQAGRGSEAFF.

Ten or more counts support this clonotype. CDR3 amino acids: CASRDRGLQETQYF. The CDR3, as DNA: TGTGCCAGCAGGGACAGGGGACTCCAAGAGACCCAGTACTTC. The chain is built from TRBV6-1 and TRBJ2-5; 9 bases agree with TRBD1. The CDR3 has 14 residues. Trimming removed 6 bases from V and 1 base from J; junction bases left unmatched: 3. Germline CDR1 MNHNS, CDR2 SASEGT.

This chain uses TRBV5-6 with TRBJ2-2, with D unresolved. Germline CDR1 and CDR2: SGHDT and YYEEEE. CDR3 length: 13 amino acids. Trimming removed 4 bases from V and 3 bases from J, with 7 bases in between. In DNA, the CDR3 is TGTGCCAGCAGCAAGGAGTACACCGGGGAGCTGTTTTTT. This codes for CASSKEYTGELFF.

This clonotype was counted at least ten times. This rearrangement joins TRBV20-1 to TRBJ2-4; D perhaps matches TRBD1 (7 bases). V dropped 6 bases and J dropped 3 bases, with 18 bases sitting between them. The CDR3 is 15 amino acids. From germline, CDR1 is DFQATT and CDR2 SNEGSKA (reference sequence). CDR3 residues: CSASPGDSGKNIQYF. Here the CDR3 DNA reads TGCAGTGCCTCCCCGGGGGACAGTGGCAAAAACATTCAGTACTTC.

This clonotype is labeled as medium-sized (0.01 to 0.1%). The chain carries TRBV6-2 or TRBV6-3 and TRBJ2-7; D call uncertain. Germline CDR1 MNHEY, CDR2 SVGEGT. This CDR3 contains 17 residues. Trimming left V 6 bases short and J 2 bases short, with 23 bases between. The CDR3 nucleotides are TGTGCCAGCAGCTATCGTCATGGTGGCCCGCCGGCCTACGAGCAGTACGTC. As protein: CASSYRHGGPPAYEQYV.

This clonotype has a single count. This chain connects TRBV7-2 to TRBJ2-3; D is perhaps TRBD1 (5 bases). Germline assignment: CDR1 SGHTA and CDR2 FQGNSA. The CDR3 consists of 17 residues. Trimming cost V 4 bases and J 2 bases, with 19 bases left between them. CDR3 residues: CASSSSWGSGYTDTQYF. The CDR3 DNA follows: TGTGCCAGCAGCTCTTCGTGGGGCTCAGGGTACACAGATACGCAGTATTTT.

This clonotype was recorded at least ten times. This sequence joins TRBV25-1 and TRBJ1-2, with a tentative D call TRBD1 (6 bases). V lost 5 bases and J 5 bases, leaving 6 bases between the germline ends. Germline V lookup: CDR1 MGHDK, CDR2 SYGVNS. The CDR3 is 11 residues long. This CDR3 reads CASSRGYGYTF. The CDR3 region has the DNA TGTGCCAGCAGTAGGGGGTATGGCTACACCTTC.

This clonotype was observed a handful of times. The genes are TRBV7-2 and TRBJ2-2, with D possibly TRBD2 on 6 matching bases. The V and J ends lost 4 bases and 2 bases respectively, with 11 bases between them. Germline CDR1 is SGHTA and CDR2 is FQGNSA. CDR3 size: 15 residues. The CDR3 is CASSSGLTNTGELFF. CDR3 sequence (DNA): TGTGCCAGCAGCTCGGGACTTACTAACACCGGGGAGCTGTTTTTT.

The sample holds many counts of this clonotype. The chain couples TRBV6-5 to TRBJ2-1, with a possible D match to TRBD2 (6 bases). V was pared by 5 bases and J by 0 bases, with 11 bases between. The germline CDR1 and CDR2 sequences are MNHEY and SVGAGI. The CDR3 has 15 residues. The CDR3 spells CASSRDWSSYNEQFF. CDR3 DNA sequence: TGTGCCAGCAGTCGGGACTGGAGCTCCTACAATGAGCAGTTCTTC.

There are many counts of this clonotype. The gene calls are TRBV4-3 and TRBJ2-3; maybe TRBD1 (6 bases). This CDR3 comprises 14 residues. Germline V CDR1 and CDR2: LGHNA, YSLEER. Trimming removed 1 base at V and 5 bases at J, with 10 bases between. The CDR3 region is CASSQGQGRDTQYF. DNA of the CDR3: TGCGCCAGCAGCCAAGGTCAGGGGAGAGATACGCAGTATTTT.

This clonotype was counted at least ten times. The chain employs TRBV20-1 and TRBJ2-1; 11 nucleotides match TRBD2. Per germline, CDR1 DFQATT and CDR2 SNEGSKA (reference sequence). The CDR3 consists of 14 residues. V trimming: 6 bases; J trimming: 2 bases; junction bases outside the gene matches: 3. Written as DNA, the CDR3 is TGCAGTGCCCCGACTAGCGGGGCCTACAATGAGCAGTTCTTC. Protein sequence: CSAPTSGAYNEQFF.

This clonotype appeared a few times. The DNA of the CDR3 is TGCAGCGTTGGGGGCAATGAGCAGTTCTTC. This encodes CSVGGNEQFF. The V and J genes are TRBV29-1 and TRBJ2-1; no clear D gene. V was trimmed by 4 bases and J by 6 bases, leaving 4 bases between them. The CDR3 is 10 residues long. The germline V gene encodes CDR1 SQVTM and CDR2 ANQGSEA.

This clonotype was detected ten times or more. The genes are TRBV5-6 and TRBJ2-2; no firm D call. The CDR3 has 14 residues. V lost 0 bases and J 1 base, leaving 4 bases between the germline ends. The germline CDR1 and CDR2 sequences are SGHDT and YYEEEE. The CDR3 coding sequence is TGTGCCAGCAGCTTGGTGGGGAACACCGGGGAGCTGTTTTTT. It codes for CASSLVGNTGELFF.

CDR3 region: CASTGQGAGELFF. The CDR3 coding sequence is TGTGCCAGCACCGGACAGGGCGCCGGGGAGCTGTTTTTT. The rearrangement uses TRBV2 and TRBJ2-2; 8 bases align to TRBD1. The CDR3 is 13 residues long. Germline-derived CDR1 and CDR2 are SNHLY and FYNNEI. Trimming at V came to 7 bases and at J to 6 bases, leaving 4 bases not matched to a gene. The full variable domain, rest sourced from reference TRBV2 and TRBJ2-2, is EPEVTQTPSHQVTQMGQEVILRCVPISNHLYFYWYRQILGQKVEFLVSFYNNEISEKSEIFDDQFSVERPDGSNFTLKIRSTKLEDSAMYFCASTGQGAGELFFGEGSRLTVL.

In this sample, this clonotype turned up many times. J is TRBJ1-1 and V is TRBV11-2; D unclear. The CDR3 consists of 13 residues. Between the trimmed V and J ends, which lost 5 bases and 4 bases, there was a span of 11 bases. CDR1 and CDR2 from the germline V gene are SGHAT and FQNNGV. The CDR3 sequence: CASSLSGGTEAFF. The CDR3 DNA sequence: TGTGCCAGCAGCCTATCAGGAGGCACTGAAGCTTTCTTT.